These 8 T cell receptor beta chains were all obtained from the same sample, sequenced in a study of blood T cell repertoires in COVID-19. Only in-frame clones appear in the TCRdb table, and some are missing; sequencing was by immunoSEQ multiplex PCR. The sample records around 440,000 clones, 88% being singletons. The sample taken for sequencing was peripheral blood. The receptors shown here come from a woman between 50 and 59 years old with COVID-19, enrolled during active disease.

The V gene is TRBV9, the J gene TRBJ1-6, with 8 bases matching TRBD1. The V gene end was trimmed by 3 bases and the J gene end by 6 bases; junction bases not matched to a gene: 8. CDR3 length: 16 amino acids. The germline gives CDR1 SGDLS, CDR2 YYNGEE. The CDR3 DNA sequence: TGTGCCAGCAGCGGCCCAGACAGGGGAGCTAATTCACCCCTCCACTTT. It specifies CASSGPDRGANSPLHF.

The V call is TRBV27, the J call TRBJ1-1; D call uncertain. Deletions cut 6 bases from V and 4 bases from J, with 21 bases between. The germline gives CDR1 MNHEY, CDR2 SMNVEV (reference sequence). This CDR3 contains 16 residues. The CDR3 nucleotides are TGTGCCAGCAGGTCTGGGTCCGGGGTCTATGGCACTGAAGCTTTCTTT. Translated: CASRSGSGVYGTEAFF.

As for this clone: The same CDR3 is also encoded by other DNA sequences in this sample. The chain combines TRBV10-2 with TRBJ1-5; no clear D gene. Germline V gene lookup returns CDR1 WSHSY and CDR2 SAAADI. The CDR3 has 14 residues. V shed 3 bases and J shed 2 bases, with 8 bases lying between them. The CDR3 DNA reads as TGCGCCAGCAGTGAATCCGGGGGCAATCAGCCCCAGCATTTT. This encodes CASSESGGNQPQHF.

A word on this clone: The identical CDR3 is also encoded by other nucleotide sequences in the sample. The rearrangement joins TRBV5-6 to TRBJ2-7, with D uncertain. CDR1 SGHDT and CDR2 YYEEEE come from the germline V gene. The CDR3 contains 13 residues. The V end lost 0 bases, the J end lost 1 base, and 5 bases lay between the germline ends. For the CDR3, the DNA is TGTGCCAGCAGCTTGGGACAATCCTACGAGCAGTACTTC. It yields the protein CASSLGQSYEQYF. Using reference TRBV5-6 and TRBJ2-7 for the parts outside the CDR3, the full variable domain is DAGVTQSPTHLIKTRGQQVTLRCSPKSGHDTVSWYQQALGQGPQFIFQYYEEEERQRGNFPDRFSGHQFPNYSSELNVNALLLGDSALYLCASSLGQSYEQYFGPGTRLTVT.

This clone was observed a few times. The CDR3 spells CAWTLGTGINQPQHF. CDR3 nucleotide sequence: TGTGCCTGGACCCTCGGGACAGGTATCAATCAGCCCCAGCATTTT. V gene TRBV30 combines with J gene TRBJ1-5; the match to TRBD1 covers 8 bases. CDR1 is GTSNPN and CDR2 is SVGIG in the germline V gene (reference sequence). V shed 4 bases, J shed 3 bases, and the junction held 8 bases outside the gene matches. The CDR3 is 15 residues long. The variable domain in full, completed from reference TRBV30 and TRBJ1-5, reads SQTIHQWPATLVQPVGSPLSLECTVEGTSNPNLYWYRQAAGRGLQLLFYSVGIGQISSEVPQNLSASRPQDRQFILSSKKLLLSDSGFYLCAWTLGTGINQPQHFGDGTRLSIL.

J is TRBJ2-2 and V is TRBV5-4, with 8 bases fitting TRBD1. The CDR3 extends over 16 amino acids. CDR1 SGHNT and CDR2 YYREEE come from the germline V gene (reference sequence). The junction had 13 bases not matched to a gene; V was cut back by 5 bases and J by 7 bases. The CDR3 here is CASRRSDRGAYGELFF. The CDR3 nucleotides are TGTGCCAGCAGGCGAAGTGACAGGGGAGCGTACGGGGAGCTGTTTTTT.

V gene TRBV5-8 combines with J gene TRBJ2-7; a weak D match, TRBD1 (5 bases). The V end was cut by 1 base, the J end by 1 base, with 6 bases between. The CDR3 runs to 13 residues. Germline CDR1 SGHTS, CDR2 YDEGEE. CDR3 nucleotide sequence: TGTGCCAGCAGCTTGCAGGGTTCCTACGAGCAGTACTTC. Encoded protein: CASSLQGSYEQYF.

The genes are TRBV4-1 and TRBJ2-1; the D gene is possibly TRBD2 (7 bases). Trimming stripped 4 bases from V and 2 bases from J, with 24 bases between. Germline V gene sequence: CDR1 MGHRA, CDR2 YSYEKL. This CDR3 comprises 19 residues. CDR3: CASSPPVRGGGVTYNEQFF. In DNA, the CDR3 is TGCGCCAGCAGCCCCCCCGTGAGAGGGGGGGGTGTGACCTACAATGAGCAGTTCTTC.